This TCR beta chain derives from a study of early T cells in non-severe SARS-CoV-2 infection. Study summary: Bulk RNA taken from unsorted whole blood was sequenced, leaving chains unpaired.

Tagging with unique molecular identifiers was applied to individual cDNA molecules. TCRdb passed the 5' RACE reads through MiXCR, listing each CDR3 protein once. The table includes about 42,000 distinct CDR3 sequences, roughly 6% detected once. Study results and caveats: Matching results from VDJdb favored anti-spike CD8 responses, leaving private and CD4 specificities undetected.

This CDR3 region has 11 residues. Germline V lookup: CDR1 SGHDT, CDR2 YYEEEE. Trimming left V 3 bases short and J 7 bases short, with 7 bases between. In its sample, this clonotype was seen many times. Its antigen is still unknown. This receptor was obtained from an adult who was a healthcare worker with PCR-confirmed SARS-CoV-2 infection or an uninfected control (not recorded which). The rearrangement joins TRBV5-6 to TRBJ1-1; D is uncertain. Sequencing was performed on whole blood, taken at baseline. In DNA form, the CDR3 reads TGTGCCAGCAGCTGGATGGGTGAAGCTTTCTTT. It yields the protein CASSWMGEAFF.